This TCR beta chain was observed in a study of blood T cell repertoires in COVID-19. Across the whole study: Nucleic acid was either cDNA or gDNA, and it came from T cells, B-cell-depleted T cells, or PBMCs.

This clone was picked up a small number of times. Participants came from about two dozen US areas, aged about 18 to 89 years. Participants had their cohort set by participant-reported clinical history. Authors' analysis steps: Reference gene primer amplification yielded estimated nucleated cell counts. Sequenced by immunoSEQ multiplex PCR; TCRdb stores in-frame clones only, minus some. V, J and clone size are those of that table, while D and trimming were read from the DNA. The table lists about 340,000 clones, about 92% of them singletons. Germline lookup yields CDR1 SGHNT and CDR2 YYREEE (reference sequence). The CDR3 contains 17 residues. V lost 4 bases and J 0 bases, leaving 14 bases between the germline ends.

The sequence came from a woman in her 30s who had recovered from COVID-19. The V gene is TRBV5-4, the J gene TRBJ1-6; TRBD1 might be the D (5 bases). Material for sequencing was PBMCs or T cells enriched from blood (not recorded which). Written as DNA, the CDR3 is TGTGCCAGCAGCCGCGGAGGGGTAGCCTCCTATAATTCACCCCTCCACTTT. Translation: CASSRGGVASYNSPLHF.